These T cell receptor beta chains were read from a single sample in a study of human thymus T cells. The assay was immunoSEQ multiplex PCR, and TCRdb's table has in-frame clones only and misses some. The data show roughly 86,000 clones, 90% to 97% seen once. Source material: thymus tissue. The source of these receptors is a boy less than two years old with a congenital heart defect but otherwise immunologically healthy. Each CDR3 is given with its conserved first and last residue. A D gene is named only where the DNA matches it firmly. A clone size is listed for some rows: how often the clone was seen (once, few, many), or a class if it is expanded.

V gene	clone size	D gene	J gene	CDR3 protein	CDR3 DNA
TRBV5-6	-	TRBD2	TRBJ2-1	CASSFKKLAGVIYNEQFF	TGTGCCAGCAGCTTTAAAAAACTAGCGGGGGTCATATACAATGAGCAGTTCTTC
TRBV16	-	TRBD2	TRBJ2-7	CASSQVRTSGTYEQYF	TGTGCCAGCAGCCAGGTGAGGACTAGCGGGACCTACGAGCAGTACTTC
TRBV28	-	-	TRBJ2-1	CASSLPAPVPYNEQFF	TGTGCCAGCAGCCTACCCGCACCGGTCCCCTACAATGAGCAGTTCTTC
TRBV4-2	-	-	TRBJ1-3	CASSQDGGGNTIYF	TGTGCCAGCAGCCAAGACGGGGGTGGAAACACCATATATTTT
TRBV18	-	TRBD1	TRBJ1-3	CASSLLKTGVPSGNTIYF	TGTGCCAGCTCACTACTTAAAACAGGGGTCCCCTCTGGAAACACCATATATTTT
TRBV4-2	-	-	TRBJ1-1	CASSQVKRWPDRGVNTEAFF	TGTGCCAGCAGCCAAGTTAAACGTTGGCCGGACCGGGGAGTGAACACTGAAGCTTTCTTT
TRBV19	-	-	TRBJ2-7	CASSPVEGRSYEQYF	TGTGCGTCAAGTCCTGTGGAGGGGAGGTCCTACGAGCAGTACTTC
TRBV7-9	-	TRBD2	TRBJ2-5	CASSRWGGLAGTLQETQYF	TGTGCCAGCAGCCGATGGGGCGGACTAGCGGGAACACTACAAGAGACCCAGTACTTC
TRBV27	-	-	TRBJ2-1	CASSATTRLKLCEQFF	TGTGCCAGCAGCGCCACGACTAGGTTGAAGTTATGTGAGCAGTTCTTC
TRBV13	-	-	TRBJ2-5	CASSLRETQYF	TGTGCCAGCAGCTTAAGAGAGACCCAGTACTTC
TRBV5-1	once	-	TRBJ2-1	CASSCGYLYNEQFF	TGCGCCAGCAGCTGCGGTTATTTGTACAATGAGCAGTTCTTC
TRBV5-1	-	-	TRBJ1-2	CASSLASSRGLLLYGYTF	TGCGCCAGCAGCTTGGCGTCCTCCCGAGGACTCCTCCTCTATGGCTACACCTTC
TRBV29-1	-	TRBD1	TRBJ1-5	CSVSGTGGAKGNQPQHF	TGCAGCGTCTCCGGGACAGGGGGCGCAAAGGGCAATCAGCCCCAGCATTTT
TRBV30	-	TRBD2	TRBJ2-7	CAWMIRGLAGYEQYF	TGTGCCTGGATGATCCGTGGACTAGCTGGGTACGAGCAGTACTTC
TRBV6-1	-	TRBD1	TRBJ1-2	CASSEAAEGQSGLDYGYTF	TGTGCCAGCAGTGAAGCGGCGGAGGGACAGAGTGGCCTCGACTATGGCTACACCTTC
TRBV10-3	-	-	TRBJ2-6	CAIRDTRSGANVLTF	TGTGCCATCAGGGATACACGCTCTGGGGCCAACGTCCTGACTTTC
TRBV2	-	TRBD1	TRBJ1-5	CASSKIARDRGHQPQHF	TGTGCCAGCAGTAAAATAGCCCGGGACAGGGGTCATCAGCCCCAGCATTTT
TRBV6-6	-	TRBD2	TRBJ2-3	CASSYKRESRTDTQYF	TGTGCCAGCAGTTACAAGCGGGAGTCCCGCACAGATACGCAGTATTTT
TRBV19	-	TRBD1	TRBJ1-3	CASSMEGQGAAGNTIYF	TGTGCCAGTAGTATGGAGGGACAGGGGGCTGCTGGAAACACCATATATTTT
TRBV29-1	-	-	TRBJ2-5	CSVEGVETQYF	TGCAGCGTCGAGGGCGTGGAGACCCAGTACTTC
TRBV29-1	-	TRBD2	TRBJ2-1	CSVGGPGTSAPGLSYNEQFF	TGCAGCGTTGGAGGCCCCGGGACTAGCGCTCCGGGACTCTCCTACAATGAGCAGTTCTTC
TRBV2	-	-	TRBJ1-5	CASSAKGSNSNQPQHF	TGTGCCAGCAGTGCCAAGGGGAGTAATAGCAATCAGCCCCAGCATTTT
TRBV10-3	-	-	TRBJ2-4	CAIGGAEAKNIQYF	TGTGCCATCGGCGGGGCTGAGGCCAAAAACATTCAGTACTTC
TRBV4-2	-	-	TRBJ2-5	CASSQDGDGGRRSRETQYF	TGTGCCAGCAGCCAAGATGGGGATGGGGGGCGCCGATCCCGAGAGACCCAGTACTTC
TRBV27	-	-	TRBJ2-3	CASSLPSSTDTQYF	TGTGCCAGCAGTCTTCCCTCTAGCACAGATACGCAGTATTTT
TRBV10-3	once	-	TRBJ2-1	CAISELRDNEQFF	TGTGCCATCAGTGAGCTACGGGACAATGAGCAGTTCTTC
TRBV19	-	-	TRBJ2-4	CASSIGGRGAKNIQYF	TGTGCCAGTAGTATTGGCGGTCGTGGGGCCAAAAACATTCAGTACTTC
TRBV27	-	-	TRBJ2-2	CASSLREQAPNTGELFF	TGTGCCAGCAGTTTACGGGAACAGGCTCCGAACACCGGGGAGCTGTTTTTT
TRBV7-8	once	-	TRBJ1-3	CASSSRRGPGWYLDTIYF	TGTGCCAGCAGCTCCCGACGAGGACCCGGATGGTATCTAGACACCATATATTTT
TRBV11-1	once	-	TRBJ2-1	CASSPYPNLNEQFF	TGTGCCAGCAGCCCGTATCCTAATTTGAATGAGCAGTTCTTC
TRBV5-6	-	TRBD1	TRBJ1-2	CASRSTGGARYGYTF	TGTGCCAGCAGGTCCACAGGGGGCGCACGGTATGGCTACACCTTC
TRBV5-6	-	TRBD1	TRBJ1-6	CASSYTGQGNYNSPLHF	TGTGCCAGCAGCTATACGGGACAGGGTAACTATAATTCACCCCTCCACTTT
TRBV2	-	TRBD1	TRBJ2-4	CASSEQGAPGFTKNIQYF	TGTGCCAGCAGTGAACAGGGGGCACCGGGGTTTACCAAAAACATTCAGTACTTC
TRBV7-9	few	-	TRBJ1-2	CASRSGDYGYTF	TGTGCCAGCAGGTCAGGGGACTATGGCTACACCTTC
TRBV20-1	-	-	TRBJ2-5	CSASAETQYF	TGCAGTGCTAGCGCAGAGACCCAGTACTTC
TRBV11-3	-	TRBD1	TRBJ1-1	CASSLGRPTGSNTEAFF	TGTGCCAGCAGCTTAGGACGGCCGACAGGGTCGAACACTGAAGCTTTCTTT
TRBV6-5	-	TRBD2	TRBJ2-1	CASSSLAGARDEQFF	TGTGCCAGCAGTTCACTAGCGGGAGCTCGCGATGAGCAGTTCTTC